Listed here are 13 T cell receptor beta chains from one sample, sequenced in a study of OX40 agonist ivuxolimab in advanced cancers. Repertoires were generated with immunoSEQ multiplex PCR, while TCRdb's copy carries only in-frame clones and drops some. Of approximately 60,000 clones detected, around 87% appear once; the ten largest clones hold under 0.5%. The sequences come from CD4+ or CD8+ T cells sorted from blood, collected in a trial of the OX40 agonist ivuxolimab. These TCRs come from an adult with an advanced solid tumor such as melanoma, head and neck, liver or kidney cancer.

This chain connects TRBV7-2 to TRBJ1-1; D perhaps matches TRBD1 (5 bases). This CDR3 has 15 residues. With 1 base removed from V and 4 bases from J, the gap between germline ends came to 13 bases. The germline V gene has CDR1 SGHTA and CDR2 FQGNSA. CDR3 in amino acids: CASSLEIRVATEAFF. Written as DNA, the CDR3 is TGTGCCAGCAGCTTAGAGATCAGGGTGGCCACTGAAGCTTTCTTT.

This clone was observed a single time. The gene calls are TRBV5-4 and TRBJ2-7; D is ambiguous. The V gene's germline CDR1 is SGHNT and CDR2 YYREEE (reference sequence). The germline V and J ends were trimmed by 4 bases and 0 bases, with 17 bases remaining between them. There are 16 residues in the CDR3. Here the CDR3 reads CASSLGLDESSYEQYF. The CDR3 DNA reads TGTGCCAGCAGCCTGGGCCTAGACGAAAGCTCCTACGAGCAGTACTTC.

The rearrangement links TRBV12-5 to TRBJ2-5; 7 positions match TRBD2. V lost 7 bases and J lost 4; bases outside the gene matches: 6. The CDR3 runs 13 residues. Germline V gives CDR1 LGHNT, CDR2 FRNRAP. CDR3 sequence: CASAPGLRETQYF. CDR3 DNA: TGTGCTAGTGCACCGGGACTACGAGAGACCCAGTACTTC.

The chain couples TRBV29-1 to TRBJ2-1; 8 bases align to TRBD2. Losses at the gene ends were 3 bases for V and 3 bases for J; bases not matched to a gene: 1. The germline CDR1 and CDR2 sequences are SQVTM and ANQGSEA. The CDR3 loop spans 13 amino acids. CDR3 in amino acids: CSVDAGGYNEQFF. The CDR3 nucleotides read TGCAGCGTTGACGCGGGGGGCTACAATGAGCAGTTCTTC.

This chain uses TRBV5-1 with TRBJ2-5; 8 nucleotides align to TRBD2. Trimming took 2 bases from V and 0 from J; bases not matched to a gene: 18. Per germline, CDR1 SGHRS and CDR2 YFSETQ. The CDR3 covers 20 residues. Here the CDR3 reads CASSLLGLAGTGGYQETQYF. CDR3 DNA: TGCGCCAGCAGCTTACTAGGACTAGCCGGAACGGGGGGATACCAAGAGACCCAGTACTTC.

The rearrangement uses TRBV10-3 and TRBJ1-4; D might be TRBD1 (5 bases). Germline V CDR1 and CDR2: ENHRY, SYGVKD. The V end lost 2 bases, the J end lost 7 bases, and 14 bases lay between the germline ends. The CDR3 loop spans 15 amino acids. The CDR3 nucleotides read TGTGCCATCAGTGAGCCCTCGGAGGGGAGTGAAAAACTGTTTTTT. This translates into CAISEPSEGSEKLFF.

The genes are TRBV15 and TRBJ1-3; D gene uncertain. This CDR3 is built from 16 residues. V was pared by 1 base and J by 0 bases, with 10 bases between. Germline V gives CDR1 LNHNV, CDR2 YYDKDF (reference sequence). The chain's CDR3 is CATSRGGRSSGNTIYF. In DNA form, the CDR3 reads TGTGCCACCAGCAGAGGAGGCAGGTCCTCTGGAAACACCATATATTTT. The full variable domain, its missing parts supplied by reference TRBV15 and TRBJ1-3, is DAMVIQNPRYQVTQFGKPVTLSCSQTLNHNVMYWYQQKSSQAPKLLFHYYDKDFNNEADTPDNFQSRRPNTSFCFLDIRSPGLGDTAMYLCATSRGGRSSGNTIYFGEGSWLTVV.

This clone was found a few times. The chain uses TRBV7-2 and TRBJ1-2, with 10 bases fitting TRBD1. Trimming took 1 base from V and 7 from J; bases not matched to a gene: 3. Germline lookup yields CDR1 SGHTA and CDR2 FQGNSA. This CDR3 has 14 residues. The CDR3 here is CASSLGDRGSGYTF. CDR3 DNA sequence: TGTGCCAGCAGCTTAGGGGACAGGGGAAGTGGCTACACCTTC.

The rearrangement links TRBV7-7 to TRBJ2-2; D gene ambiguous. The ends were cut back, 3 bases at V and 6 bases at J, with 8 bases in the middle. Germline V CDR1 and CDR2: SSHAT, FNYEAQ (reference sequence). The CDR3 contains 13 residues. CDR3 nucleotide sequence: TGTGCCAGCAGCTTGTTGTTCTCCGGGGAGCTGTTTTTT. Its protein product is CASSLLFSGELFF.

The rearrangement joins TRBV2 to TRBJ2-5; TRBD1 agrees at 7 bases. The V segment lost 11 bases and the J segment 2 bases; nucleotides outside the gene matches: 2. Germline values: CDR1 SNHLY, CDR2 FYNNEI. This CDR3 is 11 amino acids long. The DNA for the CDR3 is TGTGCCGTACAGGGGCAAGAGACCCAGTACTTC. Residues: CAVQGQETQYF.

This sequence joins TRBV5-5 and TRBJ2-7; D possibly uses TRBD1 or TRBD2 (5 bases each). The V gene's germline CDR1 is SGHKS and CDR2 YYEKEE (reference sequence). The CDR3 runs 14 residues. Trimming removed 0 bases at V and 7 bases at J, with 14 bases between. The CDR3 DNA reads TGTGCCAGCAGCTTGGACAGGACCCGAGGGGAGCAGTACTTC. This sequence encodes CASSLDRTRGEQYF.

The J gene is TRBJ1-6, the V gene TRBV7-6; the D gene is possibly TRBD1 (6 bases). Germline assignment: CDR1 SGHVS and CDR2 FNYEAQ. This CDR3 region has 16 residues. V was shortened by 5 bases and J by 0 bases, with 11 bases between the two germline ends. The CDR3 here is CASSGRGSSYNSPLHF. For the CDR3, the DNA is TGTGCCAGCAGCGGAAGGGGGAGCTCCTATAATTCACCCCTCCACTTT.

The chain uses TRBV11-3 and TRBJ1-1; weak D call: TRBD1 (6 bases). Germline V CDR1 and CDR2: SGHNT, YENEEA. V dropped 5 bases and J dropped 1 base, with 11 bases sitting between them. The CDR3 is 14 amino acids. The CDR3 spells CASSPGGANTEAFF. CDR3 nucleotides: TGTGCCAGCAGCCCCGGGGGCGCGAACACTGAAGCTTTCTTT.